These 8 T cell receptor beta chains were all obtained from the same sample, sequenced in a study of blood T cell repertoires in COVID-19. Using immunoSEQ multiplex PCR, the repertoire was profiled, and TCRdb retains in-frame clones only, with some absent. This sample has 470,000 or so clones, with around 89% found just once. The sample comprised peripheral blood. These TCRs come from a woman aged 25 to 39 with acute or convalescent COVID-19.

The chain links TRBV30 to TRBJ1-4; perhaps TRBD1 as D (5 bases). The V end lost 4 bases, the J end lost 4 bases, and 10 bases lay between the germline ends. The CDR3 covers 13 residues. Germline CDR1 GTSNPN, CDR2 SVGIG (reference sequence). The CDR3 bases are TGTGCCTGGACCCCCGGGGGTAATGAAAAACTGTTTTTT. Protein sequence: CAWTPGGNEKLFF.

V gene TRBV10-2 combines with J gene TRBJ1-2; 7 bases are a match to TRBD1. With 10 bases clipped from V and 5 bases from J, the junction kept 7 bases outside the gene matches. This CDR3 region has 12 residues. Germline V gene data show CDR1 as WSHSY and CDR2 as SAAADI. CDR3 in DNA: TGCGCCAAATGGGACAGCCAATATGGCTACACCTTC. It codes for CAKWDSQYGYTF.

This clone has a single count. The chain carries TRBV19 and TRBJ2-3, with TRBD2 identical over 7 bases. V lost 6 bases to trimming and J lost 3 bases; unmatched junction nucleotides: 3. The V gene's germline CDR1 is LNHDA and CDR2 SQIVND (reference sequence). The CDR3 length is 13 residues. CDR3 bases: TGTGCCAGTAGACGGGAGGTGACAGATACGCAGTATTTT. As protein: CASRREVTDTQYF. The full variable domain, rest sourced from reference TRBV19 and TRBJ2-3, is DGGITQSPKYLFRKEGQNVTLSCEQNLNHDAMYWYRQDPGQGLRLIYYSQIVNDFQKGDIAEGYSVSREKKESFPLTVTSAQKNPTAFYLCASRREVTDTQYFGPGTRLTVL.

The V and J genes are TRBV19 and TRBJ2-7; 10 nucleotides line up with TRBD1. Germline V gives CDR1 LNHDA, CDR2 SQIVND (reference sequence). V dropped 6 bases and J dropped 2; count of bases not matched to a gene: 1. The CDR3 runs to 13 residues. The CDR3 DNA follows: TGTGCCAGTAGGGACAGGGGGACCTACGAGCAGTACTTC. Translation gives CASRDRGTYEQYF.

This clone occurred a few times. The rearrangement uses TRBV13 and TRBJ1-5; no definite D call. The germline gives CDR1 PRHDT, CDR2 FYEKMQ (reference sequence). V was shortened by 0 bases and J by 5 bases, with 8 bases between the two germline ends. The CDR3 spans 14 residues. CDR3 residues: CASSLGTLDQPQHF. In DNA, the CDR3 is TGTGCCAGCAGCTTAGGGACTCTAGATCAGCCCCAGCATTTT. The variable domain in full, completed from reference TRBV13 and TRBJ1-5, reads AAGVIQSPRHLIKEKRETATLKCYPIPRHDTVYWYQQGPGQDPQFLISFYEKMQSDKGSIPDRFSAQQFSDYHSELNMSSLELGDSALYFCASSLGTLDQPQHFGDGTRLSIL.

The chain has TRBV29-1 and TRBJ2-7; 8 nucleotides match TRBD1. The CDR3 runs 16 residues. Germline V CDR1 and CDR2: SQVTM, ANQGSEA. Germline trimming cut 3 bases from V and 2 bases from J; bases unmatched to any gene: 12. The CDR3 DNA reads TGCAGCGTTGATGGATGGAGGACAGGGACAACCTACGAGCAGTACTTC. This encodes CSVDGWRTGTTYEQYF.

This chain uses TRBV10-1 with TRBJ2-1, with D perhaps matching TRBD1 (5 bases). Per germline, CDR1 WNHNN and CDR2 SYGVQD (reference sequence). The V and J ends lost 2 bases and 1 base respectively, with 15 bases between them. CDR3 length: 17 amino acids. The DNA of the CDR3 is TGCGCCAGCAGTGAGAGGGGTAGAAGGTTTTCCTACAATGAGCAGTTCTTC. It codes for CASSERGRRFSYNEQFF.

The chain carries TRBV4-1 and TRBJ2-7; D is possibly TRBD1 (5 bases). The CDR3 sequence is 15 residues long. V was clipped by 5 bases and J by 4 bases, with 18 bases between them. Germline assignment: CDR1 MGHRA and CDR2 YSYEKL. CDR3 sequence reads: CASSVPTGPPYEQYF. CDR3 in DNA: TGCGCCAGCAGCGTACCAACAGGACCTCCTTACGAGCAGTACTTC.